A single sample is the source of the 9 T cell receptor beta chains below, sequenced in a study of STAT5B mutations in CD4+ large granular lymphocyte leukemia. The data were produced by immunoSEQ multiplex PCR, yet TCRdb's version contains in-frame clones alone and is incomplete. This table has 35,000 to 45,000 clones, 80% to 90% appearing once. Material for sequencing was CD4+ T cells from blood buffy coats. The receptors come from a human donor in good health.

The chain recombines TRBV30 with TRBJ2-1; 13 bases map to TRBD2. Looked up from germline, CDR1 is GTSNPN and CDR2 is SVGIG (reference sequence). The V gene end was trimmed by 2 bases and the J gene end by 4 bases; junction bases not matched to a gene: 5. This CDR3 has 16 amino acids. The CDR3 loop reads CAWSRTSGRRYNEQFF. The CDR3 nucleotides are TGTGCCTGGAGTAGGACTAGCGGGAGAAGGTACAATGAGCAGTTCTTC.

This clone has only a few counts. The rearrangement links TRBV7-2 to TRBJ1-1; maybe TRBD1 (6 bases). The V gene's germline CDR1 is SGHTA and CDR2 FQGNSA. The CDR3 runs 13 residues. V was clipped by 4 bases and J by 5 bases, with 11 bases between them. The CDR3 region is CASSSQGLTEAFF. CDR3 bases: TGTGCCAGCAGCTCACAGGGATTAACTGAAGCTTTCTTT.

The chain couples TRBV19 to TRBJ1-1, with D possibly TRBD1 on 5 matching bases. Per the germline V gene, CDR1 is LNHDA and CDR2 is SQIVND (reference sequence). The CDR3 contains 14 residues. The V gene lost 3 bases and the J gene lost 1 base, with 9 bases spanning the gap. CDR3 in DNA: TGTGCCAGTAGTATGCCCGGGGGGAACACTGAAGCTTTCTTT. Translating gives CASSMPGGNTEAFF.

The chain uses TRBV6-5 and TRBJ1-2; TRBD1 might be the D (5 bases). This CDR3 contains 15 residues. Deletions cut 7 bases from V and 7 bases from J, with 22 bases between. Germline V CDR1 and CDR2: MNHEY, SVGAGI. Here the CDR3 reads CASTALQGAKGGYTF. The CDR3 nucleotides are TGTGCCAGCACCGCCCTCCAAGGGGCCAAGGGTGGCTACACCTTC.

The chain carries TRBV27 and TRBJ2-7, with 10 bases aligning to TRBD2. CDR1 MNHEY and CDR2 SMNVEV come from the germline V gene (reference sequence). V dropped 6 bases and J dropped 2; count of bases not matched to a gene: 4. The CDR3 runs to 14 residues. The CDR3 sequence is CASRIAGGTYEQYF. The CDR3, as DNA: TGTGCCAGCAGGATAGCGGGAGGTACCTACGAGCAGTACTTC.

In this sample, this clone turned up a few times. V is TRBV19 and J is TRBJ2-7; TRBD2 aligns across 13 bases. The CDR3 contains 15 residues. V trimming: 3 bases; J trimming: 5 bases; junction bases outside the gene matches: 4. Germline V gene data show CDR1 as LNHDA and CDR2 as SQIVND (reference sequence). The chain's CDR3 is CASSITSGRADEQYF. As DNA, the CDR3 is TGTGCCAGTAGTATTACTAGCGGGAGGGCCGACGAGCAGTACTTC.

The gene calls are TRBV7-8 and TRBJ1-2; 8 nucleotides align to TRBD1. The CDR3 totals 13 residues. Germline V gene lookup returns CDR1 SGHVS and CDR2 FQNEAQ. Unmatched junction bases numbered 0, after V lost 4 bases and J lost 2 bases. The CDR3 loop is CASSWDRNYGYTF. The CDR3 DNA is TGTGCCAGCAGCTGGGACAGGAACTATGGCTACACCTTC.

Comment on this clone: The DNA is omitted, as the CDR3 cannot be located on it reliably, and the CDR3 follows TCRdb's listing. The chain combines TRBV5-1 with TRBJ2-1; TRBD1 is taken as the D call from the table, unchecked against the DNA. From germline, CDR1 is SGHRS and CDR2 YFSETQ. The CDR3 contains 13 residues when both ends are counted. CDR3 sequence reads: CASSFGTGSEGIF.

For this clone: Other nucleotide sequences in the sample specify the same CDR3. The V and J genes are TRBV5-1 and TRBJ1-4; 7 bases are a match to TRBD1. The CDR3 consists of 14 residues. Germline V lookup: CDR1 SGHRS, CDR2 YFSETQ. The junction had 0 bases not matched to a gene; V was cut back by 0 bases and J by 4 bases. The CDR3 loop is CASSLGQGNEKLFF. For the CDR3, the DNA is TGCGCCAGCAGCTTGGGACAGGGTAATGAAAAACTGTTTTTT.